What follows are 28 T cell receptor beta chains derived from one specimen sequenced in a study of cytomegalovirus exposure and HLA in healthy donors. Researchers ran the PCR with 60 Vbeta and 13 Jbeta primers. The method was immunoSEQ multiplex PCR; TCRdb's version includes in-frame clones alone and lacks a portion of them. Of some 150,000 clones listed, around three quarters are singletons. Sample: PBMCs. These receptors were taken from a middle-aged man in good health and CMV-seronegative.

Comments on this clone: One end of the junction is discordant with germline, which a read error may explain. This chain joins TRBV4-1 and TRBJ1-2; 10 nucleotides agree with TRBD1. This CDR3 has 17 amino acids. Per germline, CDR1 MGHRA and CDR2 YSYEKL. Here the CDR3 reads CAGSQDGTGVGVYGYTF. The CDR3 nucleotides read TGCGCCGGCAGCCAAGACGGGACAGGGGTGGGAGTCTATGGCTACACCTTC.

The rearrangement joins TRBV6-5 to TRBJ2-7, with D unresolved. There are 15 residues in the CDR3. Looked up from germline, CDR1 is MNHEY and CDR2 is SVGAGI. The V end was cut by 0 bases, the J end by 2 bases, with 11 bases between. The CDR3, as DNA: TGTGCCAGCAGTTACTCGTTCGGTAAAGCCTACGAGCAGTACTTC. Translating it yields CASSYSFGKAYEQYF.

The chain uses TRBV10-3 and TRBJ1-1; perhaps TRBD1 as D (5 bases). CDR1 is ENHRY, CDR2 SYGVKD, per germline. The CDR3 consists of 15 residues. Trimming removed 7 bases from V and 3 bases from J, with 18 bases in between. CDR3 DNA: TGTGCCATCACCCGGGGGAGGGGTTTTGACACTGAAGCTTTCTTT. The encoded protein is CAITRGRGFDTEAFF.

The rearrangement uses TRBV6-6 and TRBJ1-4, with D perhaps TRBD1 (6 bases). The V end was cut by 5 bases, the J end by 8 bases, with 18 bases between. The CDR3 is 15 amino acids. Germline loops: CDR1 MNHNY, CDR2 SVGAGI (reference sequence). In nucleotides, the CDR3 is TGTGCCAGCAGTCATCCTCAGGGGTTTGGGGAAAAACTGTTTTTT. Encoded protein: CASSHPQGFGEKLFF.

V gene TRBV6-6 combines with J gene TRBJ1-2; D uncertain. This CDR3 is built from 12 residues. V lost 6 bases and J lost 4, with 9 bases in between. Germline CDR1 MNHNY, CDR2 SVGAGI (reference sequence). The CDR3 region has the DNA TGTGCCAGCAGCCACAACACCTATGGCTACACCTTC. As protein: CASSHNTYGYTF.

The chain is built from TRBV6-6 and TRBJ1-1, with D hard to call. CDR1 and CDR2 (germline): MNHNY, SVGAGI (reference sequence). Trimming took off 0 bases at V and 7 bases at J, with 9 bases between the two ends. The CDR3 sequence is 13 residues long. CDR3 amino acids: CASSYSQDYEAFF. The CDR3 DNA follows: TGTGCCAGCAGTTACTCCCAGGACTATGAAGCTTTCTTT.

The CDR3 DNA sequence: TGCGCCAGCAGCTTGGCCGGCGGGAGGGCCATAAAGACCCAGTACTTC. This translates into CASSLAGGRAIKTQYF. The J gene is TRBJ2-5, the V gene TRBV5-1; 9 bases agree with TRBD2. With 0 bases clipped from V and 6 bases from J, the junction kept 9 bases outside the gene matches. CDR1 is SGHRS and CDR2 is YFSETQ in the germline V gene. The CDR3 has 16 amino acids.

The gene calls are TRBV11-2 and TRBJ2-3; tentatively, D is TRBD2 (5 bases). Germline lookup yields CDR1 SGHAT and CDR2 FQNNGV. This CDR3 is built from 14 residues. V shed 3 bases and J shed 2 bases, with 9 bases lying between them. CDR3 bases: TGTGCCAGCAGCTTTTTCGGGATCACAGATACGCAGTATTTT. Its translation is CASSFFGITDTQYF.

The chain is built from TRBV25-1 and TRBJ2-5, with 7 bases identical to TRBD1. This CDR3 contains 14 residues. Germline V gives CDR1 MGHDK, CDR2 SYGVNS. V was pared by 8 bases and J by 5 bases, with 11 bases of the junction left unmatched. CDR3 residues: CASSRQGGGETQYF. The CDR3 DNA reads as TGTGCCAGCTCCAGACAAGGGGGCGGTGAGACCCAGTACTTC.

V and J are TRBV28 and TRBJ2-5; perhaps TRBD1 as D (6 bases). CDR1 is MDHEN and CDR2 is SYDVKM in the germline V gene. The germline V and J ends were trimmed by 8 bases and 2 bases, with 24 bases remaining between them. The CDR3 loop spans 17 amino acids. CDR3 sequence (DNA): TGTGCCAGCGTCACCAAAAGACAAGGACAGTTTCAAGAGACCCAGTACTTC. Its translation: CASVTKRQGQFQETQYF.

The chain uses TRBV2 and TRBJ2-7, with 9 bases that match TRBD2. Trimming cost V 4 bases and J 6 bases; bases outside gene matches: 10. The CDR3 loop spans 15 amino acids. The germline V gene has CDR1 SNHLY and CDR2 FYNNEI. The CDR3 DNA sequence: TGTGCCAGCAGTGGGGCCGGGACTAGCCCTGGCGAGCAGTACTTC. This gives the protein CASSGAGTSPGEQYF.

V and J are TRBV2 and TRBJ1-2; D may be TRBD1 (5 bases). Germline V gene lookup returns CDR1 SNHLY and CDR2 FYNNEI. The ends were cut back, 2 bases at V and 4 bases at J, with 17 bases in the middle. The CDR3 extends over 16 amino acids. This CDR3 reads CASSERGGEGSYGYTF. CDR3 nucleotide sequence: TGTGCCAGCAGTGAAAGGGGTGGGGAGGGGAGCTATGGCTACACCTTC.

The chain links TRBV28 to TRBJ2-7, with 8 bases identical to TRBD2. Germline V CDR1 and CDR2: MDHEN, SYDVKM. Trimming cost V 6 bases and J 2 bases; bases outside gene matches: 3. The length of the CDR3 is 13 residues. This CDR3 is CASRTGGPYEQYF. The CDR3 DNA reads as TGTGCCAGCAGGACGGGAGGGCCCTACGAGCAGTACTTC.

This clone came up a few times. CDR3 loop: CASRSRDSYNEQFF. The DNA for the CDR3 is TGTGCCAGCAGGTCTCGGGACAGTTACAATGAGCAGTTCTTC. The chain combines TRBV28 with TRBJ2-1; 7 nucleotides line up with TRBD1. With V trimmed by 6 bases and J by 4 bases, 6 bases remained unmatched. CDR3 size: 14 residues. Looked up from germline, CDR1 is MDHEN and CDR2 is SYDVKM.

The CDR3 spells CASSEGQFSNYGYTF. The DNA of the CDR3 is TGTGCCAGCAGTGAAGGACAGTTCTCTAACTATGGCTACACCTTC. The chain employs TRBV6-1 and TRBJ1-2; perhaps TRBD1 as D (5 bases). CDR1 MNHNS and CDR2 SASEGT come from the germline V gene. This CDR3 region has 15 residues. Trimming left V 1 base short and J 0 bases short, with 9 bases between.

V and J are TRBV5-8 and TRBJ2-3, with D tentatively TRBD1 (6 bases). From germline, CDR1 is SGHTS and CDR2 YDEGEE. This CDR3 has 14 residues. The ends were cut back, 3 bases at V and 4 bases at J, with 12 bases in the middle. The CDR3 nucleotides read TGTGCCAGCAGCTACGACCAGGGGTCAGATACGCAGTATTTT. Its protein product is CASSYDQGSDTQYF. The whole variable domain, filled in from reference TRBV5-8 and TRBJ2-3, reads EAGVTQSPTHLIKTRGQQATLRCSPISGHTSVYWYQQALGLGLQFLLWYDEGEERNRGNFPPRFSGRQFPNYSSELNVNALELEDSALYLCASSYDQGSDTQYFGPGTRLTVL.

This chain uses TRBV5-1 with TRBJ2-4; perhaps TRBD1 as D (5 bases). Trimming pared 0 bases from V and 2 bases from J, leaving 12 bases between. CDR1 SGHRS and CDR2 YFSETQ come from the germline V gene. The CDR3 extends over 16 amino acids. CDR3 nucleotides: TGCGCCAGCAGCTTGGACCAGCCAGGGCCCAAAAACATTCAGTACTTC. Its translation is CASSLDQPGPKNIQYF.

The genes are TRBV5-5 and TRBJ2-5, with 9 bases matching TRBD1. Germline V gene lookup returns CDR1 SGHKS and CDR2 YYEKEE (reference sequence). The CDR3 covers 14 residues. With V trimmed by 5 bases and J by 7 bases, 9 bases remained unmatched. Here the CDR3 reads CASSLRDRDGTQYF. As DNA, the CDR3 is TGTGCCAGCAGTCTCCGGGACAGGGACGGGACCCAGTACTTC.

As regards this clone: The sample carries other DNA sequences with the same CDR3. The chain has TRBV18 and TRBJ2-5; D may be TRBD2 (6 bases). V was shortened by 3 bases and J by 4 bases, with 9 bases between the two germline ends. This CDR3 region has 13 residues. CDR1 and CDR2 from the germline V gene are KGHSH and LQKENI. CDR3: CASSPPAGETQYF. The CDR3 nucleotides read TGTGCCAGCTCACCTCCAGCGGGAGAGACCCAGTACTTC.

The chain combines TRBV5-1 with TRBJ1-2, with D unresolved. Trimming shortened V by 5 bases and J by 5 bases, and 10 bases separated the two germline ends. Germline V gene sequence: CDR1 SGHRS, CDR2 YFSETQ. This CDR3 spans 12 amino acids. The CDR3 DNA is TGCGCCAGCAGTGGAACGGAGTATGGCTACACCTTC. As protein: CASSGTEYGYTF.

The V gene is TRBV7-8, the J gene TRBJ2-7; TRBD1 agrees at 8 bases. CDR1 is SGHVS, CDR2 FQNEAQ, per germline. V shed 3 bases, J shed 6 bases, and the junction held 7 bases outside the gene matches. The CDR3 is 14 residues long. CDR3: CASSFRTGTAEQYF. The CDR3 nucleotides read TGTGCCAGCAGCTTCCGGACAGGGACCGCCGAGCAGTACTTC. The whole variable domain, remainder taken from reference TRBV7-8 and TRBJ2-7, is GAGVSQSPRYKVAKRGQDVALRCDPISGHVSLFWYQQALGQGPEFLTYFQNEAQLDKSGLPSDRFFAERPEGSVSTLKIQRTQQEDSAVYLCASSFRTGTAEQYFGPGTRLTVT.

The chain carries TRBV7-9 and TRBJ2-6, with TRBD2 as a possible D gene (6 bases). Germline V gene sequence: CDR1 SEHNR, CDR2 FQNEAQ (reference sequence). The V and J ends lost 5 bases and 3 bases respectively, with 17 bases between them. CDR3 length: 17 residues. CDR3 loop: CASSPGLGPLGANVLTF. CDR3 bases: TGTGCCAGCAGCCCGGGACTTGGGCCTCTTGGGGCCAACGTCCTGACTTTC. The full variable domain, completed using reference TRBV7-9 and TRBJ2-6, is DTGVSQNPRHKITKRGQNVTFRCDPISEHNRLYWYRQTLGQGPEFLTYFQNEAQLEKSRLLSDRFSAERPKGSFSTLEIQRTEQGDSAMYLCASSPGLGPLGANVLTFGAGSRLTVL.

The J gene is TRBJ2-2, the V gene TRBV5-4; no reliable D call. The CDR3 has 12 amino acids. CDR1 SGHNT and CDR2 YYREEE come from the germline V gene (reference sequence). V lost 2 bases, J lost 7 bases, and 6 bases lay in between. The CDR3 region is CASSFGDGELFF. The CDR3 DNA follows: TGTGCCAGCAGCTTTGGAGACGGGGAGCTGTTTTTT.

The chain uses TRBV6-6 and TRBJ1-2, with a possible D match to TRBD1 (5 bases). Trimming left V 5 bases short and J 8 bases short, with 12 bases between. Germline CDR1 MNHNY, CDR2 SVGAGI (reference sequence). This CDR3 comprises 12 residues. The CDR3 bases are TGTGCCAGCAGTGAGACAGTTACAGGCTACACCTTC. This sequence encodes CASSETVTGYTF.

The rearrangement uses TRBV5-1 and TRBJ1-2; 8 positions match TRBD1. The CDR3 length is 14 residues. Germline V gene sequence: CDR1 SGHRS, CDR2 YFSETQ. The V and J ends lost 5 bases and 4 bases, in that order; junction bases with no gene match: 7. The CDR3 DNA is TGCGCCAGCAGGTGGACAGGGAGCGGCTATGGCTACACCTTC. This sequence encodes CASRWTGSGYGYTF. Based on the CDR3 plus reference TRBV5-1 and TRBJ1-2, the full variable domain is KAGVTQTPRYLIKTRGQQVTLSCSPISGHRSVSWYQQTPGQGLQFLFEYFSETQRNKGNFPGRFSGRQFSNSRSEMNVSTLELGDSALYLCASRWTGSGYGYTFGSGTRLTVV.

The chain is built from TRBV6-1 and TRBJ2-7; the match to TRBD2 covers 8 bases. J lost 1 base, V lost 4 bases, and 6 bases had no gene match. The CDR3 has 15 residues. In germline, CDR1 is MNHNS, CDR2 SASEGT. In DNA form, the CDR3 reads TGTGCCAGCAGTGTGAGTACTAGCGGTTCCTACGAGCAGTACTTC. Protein product: CASSVSTSGSYEQYF.

This clone appeared a single time. The rearrangement uses TRBV19 and TRBJ1-5; TRBD1 aligns across 8 bases. With 3 bases clipped from V and 4 bases from J, the junction kept 8 bases outside the gene matches. The CDR3 covers 16 residues. Germline CDR1 is LNHDA and CDR2 is SQIVND (reference sequence). The DNA of the CDR3 is TGTGCCAGTAGTATCAGGACAGGGTCAGGGAATCAGCCCCAGCATTTT. This translates into CASSIRTGSGNQPQHF.

There are a few counts of this clone. The chain carries TRBV7-2 and TRBJ2-2; a weak D match, TRBD2 (5 bases). Per the germline V gene, CDR1 is SGHTA and CDR2 is FQGNSA. CDR3 size: 15 residues. V was clipped by 5 bases and J by 7 bases, with 17 bases between them. The CDR3 loop is CASSTSSGFSGELFF. The CDR3 coding sequence is TGTGCCAGCAGCACCTCAAGCGGTTTTAGCGGGGAGCTGTTTTTT.